Listed below are T cell receptor beta chains from one sample, sequenced in a study of CD4 T cell repertoires in COVID-19. TCRdb's table, derived via immunoSEQ multiplex PCR, lists solely in-frame clones and lacks some. The sample contains tens of thousands of clones, 80% to 90% of which appear only once. The sample was CD4+ T cells from peripheral blood, taken after recovery from COVID-19. The receptors here all came from a human donor who had COVID-19. CDR3s leave out the opening cysteine and the closing phenylalanine or tryptophan. D genes are given only for firm matches.

TRBV7-2,.,ASSLNGPTDTQY
TRBV5-1,TRBD2,ASSWTPPGGGNTGELF
TRBV7-9,.,ASSFIGANVLT
TRBV6-6,TRBD1,ASSYPGQVNTEAF
TRBV6-6,.,ALKEGGEGQPQH
TRBV12-3/TRBV12-4,.,ASSFSFQPQH
TRBV14,.,ASSQSRGDLYGYT
TRBV3-1/TRBV3-2,.,ASSLRVNNEQF
TRBV6-6,TRBD1,ASSPGQGKKEQY
TRBV11-3,TRBD1,ASSEQGSYEQY
TRBV6-5,.,ASSSGENTEAF
TRBV2,.,ASSDFPVSDRTGYT
TRBV7-2,TRBD2,ASSPGLVYYNEQF
TRBV29-1,TRBD1,SVTGQLSNTEAF
TRBV5-6,TRBD2,ASSAQRDYQNHEQF
TRBV28,TRBD1,ATWTGDTEAF
TRBV5-1,.,ASKGGQLTEAF
TRBV27,.,ASSLTDNQPQH
TRBV7-8,TRBD2,ASSRIFGLAGDNEQF
TRBV2,.,ASSDRGDYGYT
TRBV25-1,TRBD2,ATRGGGSYEQF
TRBV12-3/TRBV12-4,.,ASSFNRNEQF
TRBV28,.,ASRRGYYGYT
TRBV10-1,.,ASSEGSVLEAF
TRBV6-5,TRBD1,ASSYQGGNQPQH
TRBV6-4,.,ASSDSGGVGTGELF
TRBV24-1,.,ATTLGYGTSTDTQY
TRBV15,TRBD2,ATSRDSRTSGTNEQY
TRBV7-8,TRBD2,ASSPRGGRGERTYNEQF
TRBV6-2/TRBV6-3,TRBD2,ASSYGFIAGDGAGVYNEQF
TRBV28,TRBD1,ASQGSPGQPTYEQY
TRBV5-1,.,ASSKLASRTSTDTQY
TRBV12-3/TRBV12-4,.,ASTGYSGNTIY
TRBV5-4,TRBD1,ASSPRQGFENIQY
TRBV7-2,.,ASSLSGDPHGYT
TRBV6-5,TRBD1,ASSYGQGGGNSPLH
TRBV3-1/TRBV3-2,.,ASSQGLTPSEQY
TRBV7-6,.,ASSLAEQGAGNTIY
TRBV28,.,ACRGLNEKLF
TRBV4-1,TRBD2,ASSQGAGRAGETQY
TRBV30,TRBD1,AWSKGQGAGELF
TRBV6-1,.,ASSEETGRADTQY
TRBV7-9,.,ASSLESLPGDTQY
TRBV5-1,.,ASSRTTRDIRRGETQY
TRBV5-8,.,ASGYDGYT
TRBV7-9,.,ASSLIRDEETQY
TRBV6-4,.,ASSERDGREGEAF
TRBV5-1,.,ASSSYDTRNEQF
TRBV5-1,TRBD1,ASSLAGQGAEGYT
TRBV5-8,TRBD1,ASINPGQGPYEQY